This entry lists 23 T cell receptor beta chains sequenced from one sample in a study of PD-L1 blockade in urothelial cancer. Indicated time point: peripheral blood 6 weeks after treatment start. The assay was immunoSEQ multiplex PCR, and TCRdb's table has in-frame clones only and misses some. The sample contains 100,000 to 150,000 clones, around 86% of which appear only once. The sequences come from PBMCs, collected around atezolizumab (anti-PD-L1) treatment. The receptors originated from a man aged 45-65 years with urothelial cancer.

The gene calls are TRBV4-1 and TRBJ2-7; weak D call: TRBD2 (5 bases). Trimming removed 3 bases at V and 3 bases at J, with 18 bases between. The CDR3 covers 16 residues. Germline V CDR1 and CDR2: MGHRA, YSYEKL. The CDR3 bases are TGCGCCAGCAGCCACATGCTCCGGGGTCAGCTCTACGAGCAGTACTTC. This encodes CASSHMLRGQLYEQYF.

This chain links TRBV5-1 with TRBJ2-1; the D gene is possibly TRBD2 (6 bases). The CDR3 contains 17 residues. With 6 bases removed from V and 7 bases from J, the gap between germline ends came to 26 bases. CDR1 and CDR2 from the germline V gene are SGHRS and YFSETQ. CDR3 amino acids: CASTLGGHIRNRNEQFF. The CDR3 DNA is TGCGCCAGCACCCTAGGAGGGCACATTCGAAACCGAAATGAGCAGTTCTTC.

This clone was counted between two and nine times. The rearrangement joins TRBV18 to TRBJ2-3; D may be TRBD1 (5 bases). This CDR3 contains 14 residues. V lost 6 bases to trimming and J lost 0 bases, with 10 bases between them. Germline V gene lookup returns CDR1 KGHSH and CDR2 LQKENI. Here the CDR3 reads CASSQGASTDTQYF. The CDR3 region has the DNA TGTGCCAGCTCGCAGGGTGCTAGCACAGATACGCAGTATTTT. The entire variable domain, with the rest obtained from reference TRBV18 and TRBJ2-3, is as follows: NAGVMQNPRHLVRRRGQEARLRCSPMKGHSHVYWYRQLPEEGLKFMVYLQKENIIDESGMPKERFSAEFPKEGPSILRIQQVVRGDSAAYFCASSQGASTDTQYFGPGTRLTVL.

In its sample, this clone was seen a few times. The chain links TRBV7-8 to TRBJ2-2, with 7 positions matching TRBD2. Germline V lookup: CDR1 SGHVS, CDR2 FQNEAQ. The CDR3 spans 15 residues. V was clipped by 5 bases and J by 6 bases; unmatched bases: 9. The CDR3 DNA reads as TGTGCCAGCAGCAAATCAGGCGGGAGCGCCGGGGAGCTGTTTTTT. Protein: CASSKSGGSAGELFF.

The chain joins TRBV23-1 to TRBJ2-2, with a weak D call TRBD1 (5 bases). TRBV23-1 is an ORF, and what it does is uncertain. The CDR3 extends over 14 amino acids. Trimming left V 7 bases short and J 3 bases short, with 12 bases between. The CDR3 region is CASTQGSDTGELFF. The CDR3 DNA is TGCGCCAGCACCCAGGGCTCCGACACCGGGGAGCTGTTTTTT.

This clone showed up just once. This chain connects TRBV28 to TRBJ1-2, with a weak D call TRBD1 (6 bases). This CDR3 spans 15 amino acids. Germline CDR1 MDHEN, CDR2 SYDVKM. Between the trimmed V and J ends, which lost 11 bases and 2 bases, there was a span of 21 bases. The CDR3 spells CARFPQGYLNYGYTF. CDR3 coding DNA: TGTGCCCGCTTCCCCCAGGGGTATCTAAACTATGGCTACACCTTC.

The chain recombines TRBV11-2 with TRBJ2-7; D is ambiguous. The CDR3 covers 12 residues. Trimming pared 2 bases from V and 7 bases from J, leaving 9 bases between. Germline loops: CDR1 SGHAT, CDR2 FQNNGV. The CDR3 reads CASSLNGREQYF. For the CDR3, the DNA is TGTGCCAGCAGCTTAAATGGCAGGGAGCAGTACTTC.

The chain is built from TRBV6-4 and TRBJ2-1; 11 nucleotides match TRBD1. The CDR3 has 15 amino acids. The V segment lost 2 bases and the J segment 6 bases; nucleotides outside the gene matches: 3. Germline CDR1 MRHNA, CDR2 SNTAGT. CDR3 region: CASSDGTGGFNEQFF. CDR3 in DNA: TGTGCCAGCAGTGACGGGACAGGGGGGTTCAATGAGCAGTTCTTC.

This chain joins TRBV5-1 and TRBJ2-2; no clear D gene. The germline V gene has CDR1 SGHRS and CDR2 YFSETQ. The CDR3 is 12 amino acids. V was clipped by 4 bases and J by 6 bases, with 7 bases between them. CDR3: CASSDQAGELFF. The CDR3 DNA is TGCGCCAGCAGCGACCAGGCCGGGGAGCTGTTTTTT. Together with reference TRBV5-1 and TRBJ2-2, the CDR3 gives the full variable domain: KAGVTQTPRYLIKTRGQQVTLSCSPISGHRSVSWYQQTPGQGLQFLFEYFSETQRNKGNFPGRFSGRQFSNSRSEMNVSTLELGDSALYLCASSDQAGELFFGEGSRLTVL.

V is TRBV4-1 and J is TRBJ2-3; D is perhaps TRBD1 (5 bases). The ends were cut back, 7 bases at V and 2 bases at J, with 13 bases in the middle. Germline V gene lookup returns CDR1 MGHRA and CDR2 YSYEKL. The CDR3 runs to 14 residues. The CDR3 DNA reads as TGCGCCAGCACCAGGCAGGGAACCACAGATACGCAGTATTTT. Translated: CASTRQGTTDTQYF.

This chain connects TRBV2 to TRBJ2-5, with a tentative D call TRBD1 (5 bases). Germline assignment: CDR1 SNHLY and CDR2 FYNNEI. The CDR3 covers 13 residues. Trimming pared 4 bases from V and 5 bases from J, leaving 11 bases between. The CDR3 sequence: CASSVQGWETQYF. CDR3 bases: TGTGCCAGCAGTGTCCAGGGATGGGAGACCCAGTACTTC.

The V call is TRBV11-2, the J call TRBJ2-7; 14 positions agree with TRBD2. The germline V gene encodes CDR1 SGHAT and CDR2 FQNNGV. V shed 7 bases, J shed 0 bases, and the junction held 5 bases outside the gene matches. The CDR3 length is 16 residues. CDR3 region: CASTGLAGGLSYEQYF. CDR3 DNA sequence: TGTGCCAGCACCGGACTAGCGGGAGGTCTCTCCTACGAGCAGTACTTC. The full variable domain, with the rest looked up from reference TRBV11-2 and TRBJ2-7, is EAGVAQSPRYKIIEKRQSVAFWCNPISGHATLYWYQQILGQGPKLLIQFQNNGVVDDSQLPKDRFSAERLKGVDSTLKIQPAKLEDSAVYLCASTGLAGGLSYEQYFGPGTRLTVT.

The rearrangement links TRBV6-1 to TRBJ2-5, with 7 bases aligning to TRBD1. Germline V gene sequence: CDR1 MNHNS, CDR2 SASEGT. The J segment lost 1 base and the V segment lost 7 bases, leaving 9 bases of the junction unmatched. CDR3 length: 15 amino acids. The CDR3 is CASNSRHRGQETQYF. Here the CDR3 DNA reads TGTGCCAGCAATTCCCGACACAGGGGCCAAGAGACCCAGTACTTC.

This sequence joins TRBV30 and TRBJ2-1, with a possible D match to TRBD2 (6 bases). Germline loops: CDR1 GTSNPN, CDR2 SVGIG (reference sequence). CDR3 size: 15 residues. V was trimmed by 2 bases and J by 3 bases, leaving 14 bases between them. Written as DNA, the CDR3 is TGTGCCTGGAGTTCCACCGGGACTTACTACAATGAGCAGTTCTTC. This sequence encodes CAWSSTGTYYNEQFF.

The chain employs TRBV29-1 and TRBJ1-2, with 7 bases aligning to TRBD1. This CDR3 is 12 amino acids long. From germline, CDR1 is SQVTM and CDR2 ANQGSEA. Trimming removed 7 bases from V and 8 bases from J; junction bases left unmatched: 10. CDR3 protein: CSGSTGVWGYTF. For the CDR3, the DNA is TGCAGCGGGTCTACAGGGGTTTGGGGCTACACCTTC.

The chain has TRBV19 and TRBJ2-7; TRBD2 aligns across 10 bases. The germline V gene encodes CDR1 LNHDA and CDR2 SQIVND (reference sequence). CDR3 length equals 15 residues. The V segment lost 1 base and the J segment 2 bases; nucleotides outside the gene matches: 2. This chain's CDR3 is CASSIVAGGAYEQYF. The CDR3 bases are TGTGCCAGTAGTATAGTAGCGGGAGGAGCCTACGAGCAGTACTTC.

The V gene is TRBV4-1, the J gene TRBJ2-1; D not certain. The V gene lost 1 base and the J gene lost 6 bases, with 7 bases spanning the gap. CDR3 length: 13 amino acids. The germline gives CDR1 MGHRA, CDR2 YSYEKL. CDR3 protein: CASSQAAGNEQFF. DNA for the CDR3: TGCGCCAGCAGCCAAGCCGCAGGCAATGAGCAGTTCTTC.

The CDR3 loop is CASVTGGGDEQFF. CDR3 nucleotides: TGTGCCAGCGTTACGGGAGGAGGGGATGAGCAGTTCTTC. The chain couples TRBV2 to TRBJ2-1; 7 positions match TRBD2. The junction had 9 bases not matched to a gene; V was cut back by 8 bases and J by 8 bases. The CDR3 covers 13 residues. CDR1 is SNHLY, CDR2 FYNNEI, per germline.

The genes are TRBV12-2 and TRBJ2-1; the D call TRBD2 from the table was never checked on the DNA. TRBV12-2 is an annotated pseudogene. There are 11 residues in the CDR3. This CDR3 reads CASRLSDEQFF. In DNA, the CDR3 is TGTGCAAGTCGCCTATCCGATGAGCAGTTCTTC.

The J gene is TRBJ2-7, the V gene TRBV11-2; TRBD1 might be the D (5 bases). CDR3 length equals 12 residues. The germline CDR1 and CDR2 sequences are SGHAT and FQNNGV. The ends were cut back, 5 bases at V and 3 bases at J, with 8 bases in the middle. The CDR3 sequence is CASSPTDYEQYF. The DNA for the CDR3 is TGTGCCAGCAGCCCGACAGACTACGAGCAGTACTTC.

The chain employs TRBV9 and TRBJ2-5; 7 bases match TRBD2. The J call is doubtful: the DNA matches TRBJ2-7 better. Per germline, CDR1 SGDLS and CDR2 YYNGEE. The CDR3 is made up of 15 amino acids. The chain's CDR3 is CASSVEAGPSYEQYF. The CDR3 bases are TGTGCCAGCAGCGTAGAAGCGGGACCCTCCTACGAGCAGTACTTC.

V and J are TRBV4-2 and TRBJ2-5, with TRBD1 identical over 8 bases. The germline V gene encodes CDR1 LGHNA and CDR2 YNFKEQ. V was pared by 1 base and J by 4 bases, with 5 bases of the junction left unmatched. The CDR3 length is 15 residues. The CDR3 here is CASSQVFGQGETQYF. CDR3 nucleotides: TGTGCCAGCAGCCAAGTCTTTGGACAGGGAGAGACCCAGTACTTC.

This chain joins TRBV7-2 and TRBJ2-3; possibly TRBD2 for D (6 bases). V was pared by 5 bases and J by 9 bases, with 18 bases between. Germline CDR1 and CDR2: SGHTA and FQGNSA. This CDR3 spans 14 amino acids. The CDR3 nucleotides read TGTGCCAGCAGCCCAACCGGGATCGGGGGAACGCAGTATTTT. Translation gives CASSPTGIGGTQYF.